This T cell receptor (beta chain) was found in a study of neurological immune-mediated disorders. Time point here: longitudinal time-point 2. This clonotype was found a few times. Using its own MiXCR run on the 5' RACE reads, TCRdb lists one record per CDR3 protein. Seen here are about 80,000 distinct CDR3 sequences, 5.8% observed once, and the top ten hold approximately 7.9%. The V gene end was trimmed by 6 bases and the J gene end by 8 bases; junction bases not matched to a gene: 8. The CDR3 extends over 13 amino acids. Germline CDR1 and CDR2: DFQATT and SNEGSKA (reference sequence). The sample taken for sequencing was PBMCs. The receptor was isolated from a woman aged 55-69 years with multiple sclerosis. The chain combines TRBV20-1 with TRBJ2-1, with 9 bases matching TRBD2. The CDR3 spells CSAKGTSKHEQFF. CDR3 DNA sequence: TGCAGTGCGAAGGGGACTAGCAAGCATGAGCAGTTCTTC.